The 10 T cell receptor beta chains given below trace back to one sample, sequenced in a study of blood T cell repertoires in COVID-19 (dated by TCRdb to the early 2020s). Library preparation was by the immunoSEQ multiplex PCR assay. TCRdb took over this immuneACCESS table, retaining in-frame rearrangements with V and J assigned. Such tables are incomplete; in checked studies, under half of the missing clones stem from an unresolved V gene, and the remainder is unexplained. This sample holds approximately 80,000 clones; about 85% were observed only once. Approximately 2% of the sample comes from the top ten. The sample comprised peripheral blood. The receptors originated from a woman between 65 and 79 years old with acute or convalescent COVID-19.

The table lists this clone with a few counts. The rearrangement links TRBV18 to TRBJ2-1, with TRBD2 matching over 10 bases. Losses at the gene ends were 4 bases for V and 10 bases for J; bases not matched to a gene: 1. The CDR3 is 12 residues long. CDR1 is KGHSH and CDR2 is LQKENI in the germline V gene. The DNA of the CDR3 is TGTGCCAGCTCACAGGGACTAGCGGAGCAGTTCTTC. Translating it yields CASSQGLAEQFF.

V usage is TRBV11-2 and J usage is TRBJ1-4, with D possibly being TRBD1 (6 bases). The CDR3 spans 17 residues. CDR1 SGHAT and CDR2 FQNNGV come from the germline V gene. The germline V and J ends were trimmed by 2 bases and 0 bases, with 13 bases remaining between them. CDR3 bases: TGTGCCAGCAGCTTAAACAGGGCAGGATCAACTAATGAAAAACTGTTTTTT. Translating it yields CASSLNRAGSTNEKLFF.

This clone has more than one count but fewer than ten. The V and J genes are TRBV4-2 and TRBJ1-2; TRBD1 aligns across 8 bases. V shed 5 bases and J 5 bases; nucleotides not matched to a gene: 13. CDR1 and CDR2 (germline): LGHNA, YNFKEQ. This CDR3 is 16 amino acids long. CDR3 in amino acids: CASSLTRAGGYYGYTF. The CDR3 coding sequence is TGTGCCAGCAGCTTAACCAGGGCAGGGGGCTATTATGGCTACACCTTC.

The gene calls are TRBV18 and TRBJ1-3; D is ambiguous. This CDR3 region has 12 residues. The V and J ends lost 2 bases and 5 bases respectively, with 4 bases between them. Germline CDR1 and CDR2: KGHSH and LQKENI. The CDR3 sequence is CASSPSRNTIYF. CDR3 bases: TGTGCCAGCTCACCATCTAGAAACACCATATATTTT.

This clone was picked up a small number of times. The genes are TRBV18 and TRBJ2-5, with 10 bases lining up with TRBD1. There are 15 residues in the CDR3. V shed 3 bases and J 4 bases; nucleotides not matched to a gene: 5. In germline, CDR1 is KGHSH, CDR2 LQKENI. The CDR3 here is CASSPGTGDRETQYF. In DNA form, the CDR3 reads TGTGCCAGCTCACCCGGGACAGGGGATCGAGAGACCCAGTACTTC.

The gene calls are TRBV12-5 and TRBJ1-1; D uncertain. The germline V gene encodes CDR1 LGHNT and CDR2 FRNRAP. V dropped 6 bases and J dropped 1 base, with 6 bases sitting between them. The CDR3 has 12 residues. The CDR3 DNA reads TGTGCTAGTGGCCGTCGGAACACTGAAGCTTTCTTT. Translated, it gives CASGRRNTEAFF.

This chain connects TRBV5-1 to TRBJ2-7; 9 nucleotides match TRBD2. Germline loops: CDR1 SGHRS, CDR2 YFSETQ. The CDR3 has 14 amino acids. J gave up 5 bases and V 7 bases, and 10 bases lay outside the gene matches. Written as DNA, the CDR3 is TGCGCCAGCGCCGAGGCTAGCGGGGTCCACGAGCAGTACTTC. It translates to CASAEASGVHEQYF.

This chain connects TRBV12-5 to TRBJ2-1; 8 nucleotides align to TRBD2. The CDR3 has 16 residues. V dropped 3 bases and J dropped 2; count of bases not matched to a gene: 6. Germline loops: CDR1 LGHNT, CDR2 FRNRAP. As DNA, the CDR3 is TGTGCTAGTGGTTTAAGCAGCGGGGGCCCCTACAATGAGCAGTTCTTC. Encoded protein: CASGLSSGGPYNEQFF.

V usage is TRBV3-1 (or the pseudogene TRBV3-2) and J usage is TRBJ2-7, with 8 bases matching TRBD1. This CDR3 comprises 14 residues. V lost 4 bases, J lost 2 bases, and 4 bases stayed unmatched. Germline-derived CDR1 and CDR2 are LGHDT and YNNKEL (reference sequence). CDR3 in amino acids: CASSLGQGPYEQYF. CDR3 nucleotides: TGTGCCAGCAGCCTCGGACAGGGACCCTACGAGCAGTACTTC.

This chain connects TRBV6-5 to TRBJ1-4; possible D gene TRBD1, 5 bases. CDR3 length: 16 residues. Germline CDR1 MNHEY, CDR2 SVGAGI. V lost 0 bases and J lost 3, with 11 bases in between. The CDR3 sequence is CASSYSLDSPNEKLFF. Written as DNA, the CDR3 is TGTGCCAGCAGTTACTCCCTTGACAGTCCTAATGAAAAACTGTTTTTT.